These 18 T cell receptor beta chains were sequenced from one sample in a study of blood T cell repertoires in COVID-19. The protocol was immunoSEQ multiplex PCR, while the TCRdb copy is restricted to in-frame clones and leaves out a portion. The sample records 150,000 to 200,000 clones, around 87% being singletons. The sequenced material came from peripheral blood. These TCRs come from a woman older than 75 with COVID-19, enrolled during active disease.

With regard to this clone: This sample includes further DNA sequences coding for the same CDR3. The chain recombines TRBV6-5 with TRBJ2-7, with D perhaps matching TRBD1 (6 bases). This CDR3 contains 14 residues. The V end lost 5 bases, the J end lost 3 bases, and 14 bases lay between the germline ends. Germline V gene data show CDR1 as MNHEY and CDR2 as SVGAGI. CDR3 coding DNA: TGTGCCAGCAGTAGACCGGGACAAAGCTACGAGCAGTACTTC. Protein product: CASSRPGQSYEQYF.

This chain connects TRBV7-2 to TRBJ1-3; D may be TRBD1 (6 bases). The CDR3 runs to 15 residues. Germline V gene sequence: CDR1 SGHTA, CDR2 FQGNSA. Trimming took off 5 bases at V and 3 bases at J, with 14 bases between the two ends. The CDR3 loop is CASSPQGPNGNTIYF. The CDR3 region has the DNA TGTGCCAGCAGCCCACAGGGACCAAATGGAAACACCATATATTTT.

This chain links TRBV5-8 with TRBJ2-7; TRBD2 is a possible D gene (6 bases). The CDR3 totals 15 residues. Looked up from germline, CDR1 is SGHTS and CDR2 is YDEGEE. Trimming removed 4 bases at V and 2 bases at J, with 16 bases between. The DNA for the CDR3 is TGTGCCAGCAGCCTTCGTGGAGGGGCCCCCTACGAGCAGTACTTC. This translates into CASSLRGGAPYEQYF.

The V and J genes are TRBV6-1 and TRBJ1-2; D gene uncertain. This CDR3 is built from 13 residues. Germline lookup yields CDR1 MNHNS and CDR2 SASEGT. Trimming cost V 2 bases and J 7 bases, with 11 bases left between them. In DNA, the CDR3 is TGTGCCAGCAGTGAAATCGGTACCTTTGGCTACACCTTC. It encodes CASSEIGTFGYTF.

J is TRBJ1-2 and V is TRBV18; 11 bases agree with TRBD1. The CDR3 is 15 amino acids. Looked up from germline, CDR1 is KGHSH and CDR2 is LQKENI. J gave up 8 bases and V 5 bases, and 10 bases lay outside the gene matches. DNA for the CDR3: TGTGCCAGCTCATACACGGACAGGGGGCTTGGCGGCTACACCTTC. Translation gives CASSYTDRGLGGYTF. The full variable domain, its missing parts supplied by reference TRBV18 and TRBJ1-2, is NAGVMQNPRHLVRRRGQEARLRCSPMKGHSHVYWYRQLPEEGLKFMVYLQKENIIDESGMPKERFSAEFPKEGPSILRIQQVVRGDSAAYFCASSYTDRGLGGYTFGSGTRLTVV.

The chain joins TRBV9 to TRBJ1-5, with TRBD1 as a possible D gene (6 bases). Looked up from germline, CDR1 is SGDLS and CDR2 is YYNGEE. V lost 4 bases to trimming and J lost 4 bases, with 9 bases between them. The length of the CDR3 is 13 residues. As DNA, the CDR3 is TGTGCCAGCAGCTATACAGGGAATCAGCCCCAGCATTTT. Encoded protein: CASSYTGNQPQHF. Complete variable domain (other parts from reference TRBV9 and TRBJ1-5): DSGVTQTPKHLITATGQRVTLRCSPRSGDLSVYWYQQSLDQGLQFLIQYYNGEERAKGNILERFSAQQFPDLHSELNLSSLELGDSALYFCASSYTGNQPQHFGDGTRLSIL.

The rearrangement links TRBV6-5 to TRBJ2-7; 10 nucleotides align to TRBD2. The ends lost 5 bases at V and 2 bases at J; junction bases unmatched: 0. The V gene's germline CDR1 is MNHEY and CDR2 SVGAGI. The CDR3 is made up of 13 amino acids. The CDR3 protein is CASSSGRAYEQYF. CDR3 coding DNA: TGTGCCAGCAGTAGCGGGAGGGCCTACGAGCAGTACTTC.

The chain recombines TRBV6-1 with TRBJ2-5; 8 bases align to TRBD2. Germline trimming cut 1 base from V and 5 bases from J; bases unmatched to any gene: 6. This CDR3 is built from 15 residues. Germline values: CDR1 MNHNS, CDR2 SASEGT. CDR3 DNA sequence: TGTGCCAGCAGTGAAGGGACTAGCCGGAGGGAGACCCAGTACTTC. It encodes CASSEGTSRRETQYF.

The chain links TRBV15 to TRBJ2-1; TRBD2 matches 7 bases. The germline gives CDR1 LNHNV, CDR2 YYDKDF (reference sequence). The CDR3 is 15 amino acids. V was pared by 4 bases and J by 8 bases, with 11 bases of the junction left unmatched. The CDR3 bases are TGTGCCACCAGCACGAGCGGGATAGTAAACGATGAGCAGTTCTTC. It yields the protein CATSTSGIVNDEQFF.

The chain joins TRBV14 to TRBJ2-1, with no clear D. Trimming stripped 0 bases from V and 4 bases from J, with 4 bases between. This CDR3 has 13 residues. CDR1 is SGHDN, CDR2 FVKESK, per germline. CDR3 loop: CASSQDQYNEQFF. CDR3 bases: TGTGCCAGCAGCCAAGATCAGTACAATGAGCAGTTCTTC.

V is TRBV15 and J is TRBJ2-1; D is possibly TRBD2 (5 bases). This CDR3 spans 14 amino acids. V dropped 3 bases and J dropped 1 base, with 7 bases sitting between them. Germline-derived CDR1 and CDR2 are LNHNV and YYDKDF (reference sequence). The CDR3 sequence: CATSSGDSYNEQFF. Here the CDR3 DNA reads TGTGCCACCAGCAGCGGGGATTCCTACAATGAGCAGTTCTTC.

The CDR3 region has the DNA TGTGCCAGTAGTTTGGCAGGGGCTGGAAACACCATATATTTT. Translated: CASSLAGAGNTIYF. The rearrangement links TRBV19 to TRBJ1-3, with a possible D match to TRBD1 (6 bases). Trimming stripped 5 bases from V and 2 bases from J, with 10 bases between. Germline lookup yields CDR1 LNHDA and CDR2 SQIVND (reference sequence). The CDR3 consists of 14 residues.

V gene TRBV24-1 combines with J gene TRBJ2-2, with 14 bases aligning to TRBD2. In germline, CDR1 is KGHDR, CDR2 SFDVKD. Unmatched junction bases numbered 9, after V lost 9 bases and J lost 1 base. The CDR3 is 18 residues long. Written as DNA, the CDR3 is TGTGCCACCGCAGGGACTAGCGGGAGTGCCGTGAACACCGGGGAGCTGTTTTTT. It encodes CATAGTSGSAVNTGELFF.

CDR3: CASSLALNQPQHF. CDR3 nucleotides: TGTGCCAGCAGCTTAGCCTTAAATCAGCCCCAGCATTTT. The V gene is TRBV7-2, the J gene TRBJ1-5, with D hard to call. The CDR3 extends over 13 amino acids. The germline gives CDR1 SGHTA, CDR2 FQGNSA. Between the trimmed V and J ends, which lost 0 bases and 4 bases, there was a span of 4 bases.

This chain joins TRBV5-1 and TRBJ2-2; 10 bases line up with TRBD1. V was clipped by 5 bases and J by 4 bases; unmatched bases: 8. CDR1 is SGHRS and CDR2 is YFSETQ in the germline V gene. The CDR3 extends over 16 amino acids. CDR3 DNA: TGCGCCAGCAGTTTTACCGGGACAGGGGTCACCGGGGAGCTGTTTTTT. Protein sequence: CASSFTGTGVTGELFF. Filled out from reference TRBV5-1 and TRBJ2-2, the complete variable domain reads KAGVTQTPRYLIKTRGQQVTLSCSPISGHRSVSWYQQTPGQGLQFLFEYFSETQRNKGNFPGRFSGRQFSNSRSEMNVSTLELGDSALYLCASSFTGTGVTGELFFGEGSRLTVL.

The rearrangement links TRBV19 to TRBJ2-1; TRBD2 agrees at 10 bases. The CDR3 contains 13 residues. V lost 5 bases to trimming and J lost 8 bases; unmatched junction nucleotides: 3. The germline CDR1 and CDR2 sequences are LNHDA and SQIVND (reference sequence). The CDR3 nucleotides read TGTGCCAGTAGTGATAGCGGGAGGTATGAGCAGTTCTTC. Translation: CASSDSGRYEQFF.

The chain is built from TRBV16 and TRBJ2-7; 12 bases align to TRBD1. The CDR3 has 16 residues. Germline V gives CDR1 KGHSY, CDR2 FQNENV. Trimming removed 4 bases from V and 4 bases from J; junction bases left unmatched: 8. The CDR3 sequence: CASSPTPGQGAYEQYF. The CDR3 nucleotides are TGTGCCAGCAGCCCCACCCCGGGACAGGGGGCTTACGAGCAGTACTTC.

This clone appeared many times. The chain employs TRBV5-6 and TRBJ2-1; D is ambiguous. The CDR3 runs to 13 residues. Germline V gives CDR1 SGHDT, CDR2 YYEEEE. The V end lost 3 bases, the J end lost 4 bases, and 8 bases lay between the germline ends. The CDR3: CASSYQNYNEQFF. CDR3 nucleotides: TGTGCCAGCAGCTATCAGAATTACAATGAGCAGTTCTTC.